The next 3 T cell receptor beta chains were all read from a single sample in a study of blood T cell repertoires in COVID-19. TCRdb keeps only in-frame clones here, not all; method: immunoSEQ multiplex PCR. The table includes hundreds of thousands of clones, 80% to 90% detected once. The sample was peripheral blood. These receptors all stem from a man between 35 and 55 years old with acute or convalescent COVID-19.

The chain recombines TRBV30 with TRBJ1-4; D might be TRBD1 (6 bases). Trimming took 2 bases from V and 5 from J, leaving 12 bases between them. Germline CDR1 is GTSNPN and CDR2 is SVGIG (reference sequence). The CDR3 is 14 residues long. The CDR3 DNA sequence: TGTGCCTGGAGTAAAAGGGGGGGGAATGAAAAACTGTTTTTT. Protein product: CAWSKRGGNEKLFF.

The DNA for the CDR3 is TGTGCCAGCAGCTTGACTGGAGTTAGTGAGCAGTTCTTC. It translates to CASSLTGVSEQFF. The rearrangement uses TRBV6-5 and TRBJ2-1; D gene uncertain. V was pared by 6 bases and J by 9 bases, with 15 bases between. The CDR3 has 13 amino acids. Germline CDR1 and CDR2: MNHEY and SVGAGI.

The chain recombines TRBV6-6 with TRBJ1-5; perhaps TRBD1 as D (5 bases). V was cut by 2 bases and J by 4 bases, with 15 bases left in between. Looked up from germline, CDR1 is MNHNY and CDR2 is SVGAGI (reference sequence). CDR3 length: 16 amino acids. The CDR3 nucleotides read TGTGCCAGCAGTTACCCCGGGGGGGTTAGTAATCAGCCCCAGCATTTT. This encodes CASSYPGGVSNQPQHF.